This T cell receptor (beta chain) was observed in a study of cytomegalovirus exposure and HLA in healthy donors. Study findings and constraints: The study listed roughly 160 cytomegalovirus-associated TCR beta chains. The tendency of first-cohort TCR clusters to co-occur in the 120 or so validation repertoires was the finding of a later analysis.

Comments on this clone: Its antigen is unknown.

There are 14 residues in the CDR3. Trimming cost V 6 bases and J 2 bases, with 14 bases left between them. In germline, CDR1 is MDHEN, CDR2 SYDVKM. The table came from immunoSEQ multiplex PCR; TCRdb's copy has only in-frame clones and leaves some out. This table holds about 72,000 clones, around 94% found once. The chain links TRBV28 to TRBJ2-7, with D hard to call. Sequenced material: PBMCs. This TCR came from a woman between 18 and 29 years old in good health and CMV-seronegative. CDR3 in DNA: TGTGCCAGCAGCCCGAATCGAGGTCCCTACGAGCAGTACTTC. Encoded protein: CASSPNRGPYEQYF.